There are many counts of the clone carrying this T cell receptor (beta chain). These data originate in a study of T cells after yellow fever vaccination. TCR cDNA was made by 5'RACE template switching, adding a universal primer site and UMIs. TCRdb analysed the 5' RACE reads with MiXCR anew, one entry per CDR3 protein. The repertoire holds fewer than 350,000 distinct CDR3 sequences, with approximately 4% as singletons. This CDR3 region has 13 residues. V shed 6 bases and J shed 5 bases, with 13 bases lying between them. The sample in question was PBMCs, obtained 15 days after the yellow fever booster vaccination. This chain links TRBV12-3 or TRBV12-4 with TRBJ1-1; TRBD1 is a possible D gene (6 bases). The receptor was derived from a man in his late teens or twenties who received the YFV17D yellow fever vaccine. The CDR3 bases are TGTGCCAGCAGCCCACAGGGAAAAACTGAAGCTTTCTTT. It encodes CASSPQGKTEAFF.